This is a list of T cell receptor beta chains from one sample in a study of pediatric ulcerative colitis. Generated by immunoSEQ multiplex PCR, the TCRdb table keeps only in-frame clones and is missing some. The sample lists about 35,000 clones; 81% were seen once. Sequenced input: gut tissue. The receptors were gathered from a boy under 18 with mild ulcerative colitis. CDR3s include the opening cysteine and the closing phenylalanine or tryptophan. The D gene is left open where the match is weak. Clone size is shown for a subset of rows, as once, few, many or a class of expanded clone.

13	NA	NA	TRBV5-8	TRBJ1-2	CASSLGSHYGYTF	TGTGCCAGCAGCTTGGGCTCCCACTATGGCTACACCTTC
19	once	TRBD1	TRBV4-1	TRBJ1-1	CASSHAPIGTGRSNTEAFF	TGCGCCAGCAGCCACGCCCCGATCGGGACAGGGAGGTCGAACACTGAAGCTTTCTTT
17	NA	TRBD1	TRBV7-6	TRBJ2-7	CASSTHSVDRQSYEQYF	TGTGCCAGCAGCACACACTCGGTGGACAGGCAGTCCTACGAGCAGTACTTC
17	NA	TRBD1	TRBV4-1	TRBJ1-2	CASSQAQGGLAIYGYTF	TGCGCCAGCAGCCAAGCACAGGGGGGACTCGCGATCTATGGCTACACCTTC
16	NA	NA	TRBV5-1	TRBJ2-2	CASSPRGLPNTGELFF	TGCGCCAGCAGCCCGAGAGGTTTACCGAACACCGGGGAGCTGTTTTTT
19	few	NA	TRBV6-1	TRBJ2-1	CASSGVKKRSPSSYNEQFF	TGTGCCAGCAGTGGGGTAAAAAAAAGGTCCCCAAGCTCCTACAATGAGCAGTTCTTC
10	NA	NA	TRBV6-1	TRBJ1-1	CASRDTEAFF	TGTGCCAGCAGGGACACTGAAGCTTTCTTT
14	NA	TRBD1	TRBV6-1	TRBJ1-1	CASRVGQETTEAFF	TGTGCCAGCAGAGTTGGACAGGAGACCACTGAAGCTTTCTTT
16	few	NA	TRBV30	TRBJ1-2	CAWRSKVLGKDYGYTF	TGTGCCTGGAGGAGTAAAGTGTTGGGGAAGGACTATGGCTACACCTTC
15	few	TRBD1	TRBV6-1	TRBJ1-3	CASTRDPRQGDTIYF	TGTGCCAGCACTAGAGACCCGCGACAGGGGGACACCATATATTTT